Below, 20 T cell receptor beta chains from the same sample are listed, as sequenced in a study of response to subunit inactivated influenza vaccine (dated by TCRdb to the late 2010s). The time point label on this specimen signifies: 45 to 50 days after influenza vaccine administration. The method behind the library was RT-PCR. Instrument used: Illumina HiSeq 2500. TCRdb reworked the public reads: Q25 trimming with fastp, MiXCR clone assembly, productive beta chains retained. CDR3 protein duplicates are merged, each entry listing the most common genes and DNA. The sample has over 400,000 distinct CDR3 sequences on record, around 13% of them singletons. In total, the top ten clones hold approximately 14% of the sample. Sequences were derived from PBMCs from blood, sampled 40 to 50 days after vaccination. These TCRs come from a man aged 45 to 65 who received an inactivated influenza vaccine. Donor details come from another sample of the same person, matched by shared clones.

This clonotype has at least ten counts. The chain has TRBV29-1 and TRBJ1-1; D remains ambiguous. Germline lookup yields CDR1 SQVTM and CDR2 ANQGSEA. V shed 3 bases and J shed 0 bases, with 8 bases lying between them. The CDR3 runs to 13 residues. For the CDR3, the DNA is TGCAGCGTTGATCCGGGATTGAACACTGAAGCTTTCTTT. Translating gives CSVDPGLNTEAFF.

This clonotype was counted at least ten times. The genes are TRBV5-1 and TRBJ2-1; possible D gene TRBD1, 6 bases. CDR1 and CDR2 from the germline V gene are SGHRS and YFSETQ. CDR3 length: 15 amino acids. Trimming cost V 0 bases and J 5 bases, with 12 bases left between them. CDR3 sequence: CASSLDGTPDNEQFF. The CDR3 DNA sequence: TGCGCCAGCAGCTTGGATGGGACACCGGACAATGAGCAGTTCTTC.

This clonotype was seen only once. It may be a read error: a sequence one base away is much more abundant. The chain links TRBV29-1 to TRBJ2-1, with D tentatively TRBD1 (6 bases). Trimming removed 1 base from V and 4 bases from J, with 11 bases in between. The germline V gene has CDR1 SQVTM and CDR2 ANQGSEA. The CDR3 is 14 amino acids. The CDR3 nucleotides read TGCAGCGTTGAAGGACAGGCAGTTTACAATGAGCAGTTCTTC. It specifies CSVEGQAVYNEQFF.

This clonotype occurred a few times. The chain links TRBV20-1 to TRBJ2-5, with 12 positions matching TRBD2. Germline values: CDR1 DFQATT, CDR2 SNEGSKA (reference sequence). The CDR3 contains 16 residues. The trim removed 2 bases at V and 2 bases at J, leaving 6 bases unmatched. CDR3 residues: CSARILAGGRQETQYF. The CDR3, as DNA: TGCAGTGCTAGAATACTAGCGGGGGGTCGGCAAGAGACCCAGTACTTC.

The CDR3 loop is CASSQSSGTTDTQYF. The CDR3 nucleotides read TGTGCCAGCAGCCAGAGTAGCGGGACGACAGATACGCAGTATTTT. V usage is TRBV4-2 and J usage is TRBJ2-3; 8 bases line up with TRBD2. Germline V lookup: CDR1 LGHNA, CDR2 YNFKEQ. The CDR3 consists of 15 residues. Trimming took 3 bases from V and 3 from J; bases not matched to a gene: 5.

The chain joins TRBV19 to TRBJ1-6; TRBD1 is a possible D gene (5 bases). The length of the CDR3 is 15 residues. Germline-derived CDR1 and CDR2 are LNHDA and SQIVND (reference sequence). Trimming pared 5 bases from V and 5 bases from J, leaving 13 bases between. CDR3 sequence (DNA): TGTGCCAGTAGTGTCGTTGGAGGGGATAATTCACCCCTCCACTTT. As protein: CASSVVGGDNSPLHF.

This clonotype has just a few counts. The gene calls are TRBV11-2 and TRBJ2-7; 7 bases line up with TRBD2. CDR3 length: 13 residues. The junction had 7 bases not matched to a gene; V was cut back by 5 bases and J by 6 bases. Germline loops: CDR1 SGHAT, CDR2 FQNNGV. The CDR3 spells CASSPWGGSEQYF. CDR3 nucleotide sequence: TGTGCCAGCAGCCCCTGGGGGGGGTCCGAGCAGTACTTC.

The chain links TRBV20-1 to TRBJ2-7, with a tentative D call TRBD1 (5 bases). Germline CDR1 DFQATT, CDR2 SNEGSKA (reference sequence). V was clipped by 4 bases and J by 6 bases, with 16 bases between them. This CDR3 is 13 amino acids long. The CDR3 loop is CSAKVSMGPEQYF. Written as DNA, the CDR3 is TGCAGTGCTAAAGTCAGTATGGGGCCCGAGCAGTACTTC.

This chain connects TRBV4-2 to TRBJ1-2; a possible D gene is TRBD1 (5 bases). The CDR3 has 15 amino acids. V was clipped by 4 bases and J by 5 bases, with 17 bases between them. Germline V CDR1 and CDR2: LGHNA, YNFKEQ. The CDR3 coding sequence is TGTGCCAGCAGCCCCCAGGACGGGGCTGGGTATGGCTACACCTTC. This translates into CASSPQDGAGYGYTF.

There are many counts of this clonotype. The chain is built from TRBV5-1 and TRBJ2-3, with 9 bases identical to TRBD1. Trimming cost V 4 bases and J 0 bases; bases outside gene matches: 3. The CDR3 spans 15 residues. CDR1 SGHRS and CDR2 YFSETQ come from the germline V gene. CDR3 region: CASSRDRASTDTQYF. The CDR3 coding sequence is TGCGCCAGCAGCCGGGACAGGGCCAGCACAGATACGCAGTATTTT.

This clonotype was counted a few times. The CDR3 DNA sequence: TGTGCCAGCAGCTGGGGGACCGCCAGCTCCTACGAGCAGTACTTC. It encodes CASSWGTASSYEQYF. The rearrangement joins TRBV7-9 to TRBJ2-7; D is possibly TRBD1 or TRBD2 (5 bases each). CDR1 is SEHNR and CDR2 is FQNEAQ in the germline V gene (reference sequence). The CDR3 spans 15 residues. The V end lost 4 bases, the J end lost 0 bases, and 13 bases lay between the germline ends.

This clonotype was counted a few times. This chain uses TRBV20-1 with TRBJ1-2, with unresolved D. V was shortened by 7 bases and J by 6 bases, with 15 bases between the two germline ends. The CDR3 runs to 12 residues. Germline values: CDR1 DFQATT, CDR2 SNEGSKA (reference sequence). CDR3 in DNA: TGCAGTGTCCCATCCGAGACTAATGGCTACACCTTC. This gives the protein CSVPSETNGYTF.

V gene TRBV12-3 or TRBV12-4 combines with J gene TRBJ1-5; a weak D match, TRBD1 (5 bases). CDR3 size: 14 residues. The V end lost 0 bases, the J end lost 4 bases, and 7 bases lay between the germline ends. The CDR3 reads CASSLAEGNQPQHF. The CDR3 DNA reads TGTGCCAGCAGTTTAGCTGAGGGGAATCAGCCCCAGCATTTT.

This clonotype has a count of ten or more. The chain recombines TRBV20-1 with TRBJ2-3; maybe TRBD1 (6 bases). V shed 0 bases and J shed 0 bases, with 13 bases lying between them. CDR1 is DFQATT, CDR2 SNEGSKA, per germline (reference sequence). The CDR3 is 16 amino acids. This CDR3 is CSARDFRDTSTDTQYF. The CDR3, as DNA: TGCAGTGCTAGAGATTTCCGGGACACTAGCACAGATACGCAGTATTTT.

This chain links TRBV6-1 with TRBJ1-6; unclear D gene. CDR1 and CDR2 from the germline V gene are MNHNS and SASEGT. The CDR3 loop spans 13 amino acids. Trimming stripped 0 bases from V and 9 bases from J, with 6 bases between. The CDR3 nucleotides are TGTGCCAGCAGTGAAGCGGCAGTTTCACCCCTCCACTTT. Amino acid sequence: CASSEAAVSPLHF.

This clonotype was picked up a small number of times. This chain uses TRBV20-1 with TRBJ2-4; D is uncertain. The V and J ends lost 7 bases and 13 bases respectively, with 14 bases between them. The germline V gene has CDR1 DFQATT and CDR2 SNEGSKA (reference sequence). CDR3 size: 10 residues. CDR3 residues: CSVPAIPQYF. CDR3 DNA sequence: TGCAGTGTCCCGGCCATTCCCCAGTACTTC.

V and J are TRBV6-5 and TRBJ2-1, with D hard to call. V was cut by 2 bases and J by 0 bases, with 8 bases left in between. Germline CDR1 and CDR2: MNHEY and SVGAGI. There are 15 residues in the CDR3. CDR3 DNA: TGTGCCAGCAGTTACCGCCCGAGCTCCTACAATGAGCAGTTCTTC. Its protein product is CASSYRPSSYNEQFF.

The chain recombines TRBV7-2 with TRBJ2-5; the D is unclear. CDR1 is SGHTA and CDR2 is FQGNSA in the germline V gene. The CDR3 length is 15 residues. Between the trimmed V and J ends, which lost 7 bases and 2 bases, there was a span of 17 bases. The CDR3 DNA reads as TGTGCCAGCAACTTGGCGGCTAGTCGACAAGAGACCCAGTACTTC. It specifies CASNLAASRQETQYF.

The chain uses TRBV11-2 and TRBJ2-4; 12 bases fit TRBD2. V shed 0 bases and J 0 bases; nucleotides not matched to a gene: 6. CDR3 size: 19 residues. Germline CDR1 and CDR2: SGHAT and FQNNGV. CDR3 nucleotides: TGTGCCAGCAGCTTAGATTCAGGACTAGCGGGACTAGCCAAAAACATTCAGTACTTC. As protein: CASSLDSGLAGLAKNIQYF.

The chain has TRBV18 and TRBJ2-5; D unclear. With 0 bases removed from V and 4 bases from J, the gap between germline ends came to 6 bases. The CDR3 runs 13 residues. Germline V lookup: CDR1 KGHSH, CDR2 LQKENI. Here the CDR3 DNA reads TGTGCCAGCTCACCACCGCGTCTAGAGACCCAGTACTTC. Translation: CASSPPRLETQYF.